The 30 T cell receptor beta chains below all came from one sample that was sequenced in a study of T cells in Graves' hyperthyroidism and ophthalmopathy. There were TCR beta CDR3 regions amplified from RNA transcripts. The TCR CDR3 first-round RT-PCR relied on the HTBI primer set. One entry per CDR3 protein, called by TCRdb with MiXCR from the multiplex PCR reads. The repertoire holds around 400,000 distinct CDR3 sequences, with approximately 13% as singletons. Material: blood. All receptors derive from a woman younger than 30 with Graves' hyperthyroidism.

This clonotype was seen ten or more times. The chain recombines TRBV24-1 with TRBJ2-7, with TRBD1 identical over 8 bases. V shed 7 bases and J 2 bases; nucleotides not matched to a gene: 9. The V gene's germline CDR1 is KGHDR and CDR2 SFDVKD. The CDR3 contains 15 residues. Written as DNA, the CDR3 is TGTGCCACCAGCCGATCCGGACAGGGAGCCTACGAGCAGTACTTC. As protein: CATSRSGQGAYEQYF.

This clonotype was found many times. The rearrangement links TRBV29-1 to TRBJ1-2; 7 bases align to TRBD1. J lost 3 bases, V lost 4 bases, and 5 bases had no gene match. CDR3 length equals 13 residues. CDR1 and CDR2 from the germline V gene are SQVTM and ANQGSEA. The CDR3, as DNA: TGCAGCGTTGGGGAGGGGGCGGACTATGGCTACACCTTC. Translated: CSVGEGADYGYTF.

There are a few counts of this clonotype. As DNA, the CDR3 is TGTGCCAGTACCCTCGTGGGGGCCGGGGGTACGCAGTATTTT. Translated: CASTLVGAGGTQYF. The rearrangement uses TRBV19 and TRBJ2-3; D possibly matches TRBD1 or TRBD2 (6 bases each). V lost 7 bases, J lost 8 bases, and 19 bases lay in between. Germline V gene lookup returns CDR1 LNHDA and CDR2 SQIVND (reference sequence). This CDR3 spans 14 amino acids.

The sample holds a few counts of this clonotype. V usage is TRBV6-2 or TRBV6-3 and J usage is TRBJ2-1; possible D gene TRBD2, 6 bases. The J call is in doubt because the DNA end fits TRBJ2-7 better. The CDR3 extends over 14 amino acids. Germline V gene sequence: CDR1 MNHEY, CDR2 SVGEGT. The chain's CDR3 is CASSRVAGNNEQYF. CDR3 bases: TGTGCCAGCAGTCGAGTCGCGGGGAACAATGAGCAGTACTTC.

This clonotype has ten or more counts. The CDR3 DNA sequence: TGTGCCAGCACAAACAACTTCGGACTAGCGGGAGTTGTTGGGGAGCTGTTTTTT. Protein: CASTNNFGLAGVVGELFF. J is TRBJ2-2 and V is TRBV12-3 or TRBV12-4; 13 positions match TRBD2. The junction had 16 bases not matched to a gene; V was cut back by 7 bases and J by 8 bases. CDR3 length: 18 residues.

This clonotype was seen many times. V and J are TRBV12-3 or TRBV12-4 and TRBJ2-2; D unresolved. The CDR3 extends over 12 amino acids. The V and J ends lost 4 bases and 5 bases respectively, with 5 bases between them. The CDR3, as DNA: TGTGCCAGCAGTTGGGTAACCGGGGAGCTGTTTTTT. It is translated as CASSWVTGELFF.

This clonotype was counted at least ten times. The chain has TRBV29-1 and TRBJ1-5; a weak D match, TRBD1 (5 bases). Germline CDR1 is SQVTM and CDR2 is ANQGSEA. The V gene lost 3 bases and the J gene lost 3 bases, with 9 bases spanning the gap. This CDR3 contains 13 residues. CDR3 region: CSVEAGINQPQHF. The CDR3 bases are TGCAGCGTTGAGGCAGGGATCAATCAGCCCCAGCATTTT. Full variable domain (remainder filled in from reference TRBV29-1 and TRBJ1-5): SAVISQKPSRDICQRGTSLTIQCQVDSQVTMMFWYRQQPGQSLTLIATANQGSEATYESGFVIDKFPISRPNLTFSTLTVSNMSPEDSSIYLCSVEAGINQPQHFGDGTRLSIL.

This clonotype was seen at least ten times. V usage is TRBV7-6 and J usage is TRBJ2-1, with 11 nucleotides matching TRBD2. The CDR3 is 16 residues long. V gave up 2 bases and J gave up 7 bases; unmatched junction bases: 7. Germline lookup yields CDR1 SGHVS and CDR2 FNYEAQ. As DNA, the CDR3 is TGTGCCAGCAGCTTAAGGGGACTAGCGGAGTTGAATGAGCAGTTCTTC. It encodes CASSLRGLAELNEQFF.

This clonotype was recorded many times. The CDR3: CASLRGQGKLFF. The CDR3 region has the DNA TGTGCCTCCCTCAGGGGGCAAGGAAAACTGTTTTTT. The V and J genes are TRBV12-3 or TRBV12-4 and TRBJ1-4, with TRBD1 matching 8 bases. The CDR3 runs 12 residues. Losses at the gene ends were 11 bases for V and 10 bases for J; bases not matched to a gene: 9.

This clonotype has a handful of counts. The V gene is TRBV28, the J gene TRBJ1-2; D may be TRBD1 (5 bases). V lost 6 bases to trimming and J lost 3 bases, with 20 bases between them. Germline values: CDR1 MDHEN, CDR2 SYDVKM. The CDR3 loop spans 16 amino acids. The CDR3 spells CASSLAIGGDHYGYTF. CDR3 bases: TGTGCCAGCAGCTTAGCGATAGGCGGGGACCACTATGGCTACACCTTC.

This clonotype was counted ten times or more. The chain combines TRBV28 with TRBJ1-1, with TRBD1 matching over 7 bases. Germline loops: CDR1 MDHEN, CDR2 SYDVKM. J gave up 1 base and V 6 bases, and 11 bases lay outside the gene matches. CDR3 length equals 16 residues. The CDR3 is CASSGTAAKGNTEAFF. The CDR3 region has the DNA TGTGCCAGCAGCGGGACAGCCGCTAAGGGGAACACTGAAGCTTTCTTT.

The chain carries TRBV7-9 and TRBJ1-1, with a possible D match to TRBD1 (6 bases). Germline V gene sequence: CDR1 SEHNR, CDR2 FQNEAQ (reference sequence). This CDR3 has 12 residues. V was cut by 5 bases and J by 10 bases, with 14 bases left in between. The CDR3 bases are TGTGCCAGCAGCCCCGACGGGACAACAGCTTTCTTT. This codes for CASSPDGTTAFF.

The sample holds many counts of this clonotype. This chain joins TRBV2 and TRBJ2-7; TRBD1 matches 12 bases. This CDR3 spans 15 amino acids. V lost 5 bases, J lost 7 bases, and 9 bases stayed unmatched. CDR1 is SNHLY, CDR2 FYNNEI, per germline. The CDR3 bases are TGTGCCAGCAGTCCTACGGGACAGGGGGCTTGGGAGCAGTACTTC. Amino acid sequence: CASSPTGQGAWEQYF.

This clonotype was counted at least ten times. The chain links TRBV3-1 to TRBJ1-6, with a weak D call TRBD1 (6 bases). V shed 4 bases and J shed 5 bases, with 18 bases lying between them. The CDR3 consists of 17 residues. Germline CDR1 is LGHDT and CDR2 is YNNKEL (reference sequence). CDR3 loop: CASSRSARGLNNSPLHF. The CDR3 nucleotides are TGTGCCAGCAGCCGTTCGGCGAGGGGGTTGAATAATTCACCCCTCCACTTT.

This clonotype was recorded many times. J is TRBJ2-3 and V is TRBV6-1; D may match TRBD1 or TRBD2 (5 bases each). The V gene's germline CDR1 is MNHNS and CDR2 SASEGT. Trimming shortened V by 7 bases and J by 2 bases, and 13 bases separated the two germline ends. The CDR3 runs to 14 residues. CDR3 nucleotides: TGTGCCAGCACGGGCCGGGGCGCCACAGATACGCAGTATTTT. It encodes CASTGRGATDTQYF.

The chain's CDR3 is CATSDGLNQETQYF. CDR3 DNA: TGTGCCACCAGTGACGGACTCAACCAAGAGACCCAGTACTTC. The chain employs TRBV24-1 and TRBJ2-5; D is possibly TRBD2 (5 bases). CDR3 size: 14 residues. Trimming removed 4 bases from V and 0 bases from J, with 8 bases in between. The V gene's germline CDR1 is KGHDR and CDR2 SFDVKD.

As concerns this clonotype: A junction end diverges from the germline sequence, so it may reflect a read error. V gene TRBV20-1 combines with J gene TRBJ2-2; 16 nucleotides line up with TRBD2. This CDR3 contains 17 residues. Germline V CDR1 and CDR2: DFQATT, SNEGSKA (reference sequence). The CDR3 spells CSATGTSGRANTGELFF. CDR3 bases: TGCAGTGCTACCGGGACTAGCGGGAGGGCGAATACCGGGGAGCTGTTTTTT.

This clonotype has ten or more counts. V gene TRBV11-2 combines with J gene TRBJ2-5; the D is unclear. Trimming left V 3 bases short and J 7 bases short, with 18 bases between. The CDR3 has 15 residues. Germline values: CDR1 SGHAT, CDR2 FQNNGV. The CDR3 region has the DNA TGTGCCAGCAGCTTTAACGTCGGTGAATTAGGGACCCAGTACTTC. This encodes CASSFNVGELGTQYF.

This clonotype was detected a few times. The chain links TRBV13 to TRBJ2-7; 8 bases agree with TRBD2. Germline CDR1 and CDR2: PRHDT and FYEKMQ (reference sequence). The CDR3 length is 15 residues. V shed 5 bases, J shed 5 bases, and the junction held 11 bases outside the gene matches. The CDR3 nucleotides read TGTGCCAGCAGCCAACGGGGAGCGGGAGAGAACGAGCAGTACTTC. Its protein is CASSQRGAGENEQYF.

Written as DNA, the CDR3 is TGTGCCAGTAGTCTTACGACTAACGCCGGGGAGCTGTTTTTT. This codes for CASSLTTNAGELFF. The chain uses TRBV19 and TRBJ2-2, with D perhaps TRBD2 (5 bases). CDR1 LNHDA and CDR2 SQIVND come from the germline V gene (reference sequence). Trimming took off 5 bases at V and 6 bases at J, with 13 bases between the two ends. The CDR3 sequence is 14 residues long.

This clonotype was counted many times. The rearrangement joins TRBV11-2 to TRBJ2-4, with D perhaps assigned TRBD1 or TRBD2 (5 bases each). The ends were cut back, 5 bases at V and 6 bases at J, with 11 bases in the middle. Per the germline V gene, CDR1 is SGHAT and CDR2 is FQNNGV. The CDR3 length is 13 residues. CDR3 residues: CASSTGALNIQYF. In DNA, the CDR3 is TGTGCCAGCAGCACCGGGGCTCTAAACATTCAGTACTTC.

The rearrangement uses TRBV29-1 and TRBJ2-2; a possible D gene is TRBD1 (6 bases). CDR1 SQVTM and CDR2 ANQGSEA come from the germline V gene. The CDR3 contains 14 residues. Trimming removed 7 bases from V and 1 base from J, with 13 bases in between. Here the CDR3 DNA reads TGCAGCGCTCGGACAGCCTTGAACACCGGGGAGCTGTTTTTT. Its protein product is CSARTALNTGELFF.

This clonotype was counted many times. The genes are TRBV6-2 or TRBV6-3 and TRBJ2-2; a weak D match, TRBD1 (7 bases). V lost 7 bases to trimming and J lost 1 base, with 16 bases between them. Germline CDR1 MNHEY, CDR2 SVGEGT. The CDR3 length is 16 residues. CDR3 nucleotides: TGTGCCAGCATTGGACGGGGGACAGTGAACACCGGGGAGCTGTTTTTT. Translating gives CASIGRGTVNTGELFF.

This clonotype was recorded many times. V is TRBV12-3 or TRBV12-4 and J is TRBJ2-1; TRBD2 matches at 9 bases. The CDR3 consists of 16 residues. With V trimmed by 2 bases and J by 7 bases, 9 bases remained unmatched. The CDR3: CASSLSAGGPRNEQFF. The CDR3 DNA reads as TGTGCCAGCAGTTTAAGCGCGGGAGGGCCAAGGAATGAGCAGTTCTTC.

This clonotype appeared many times. The V call is TRBV2, the J call TRBJ1-1; D is possibly TRBD1 (5 bases). The CDR3 loop spans 14 amino acids. CDR1 is SNHLY and CDR2 is FYNNEI in the germline V gene. Trimming took 5 bases from V and 5 from J, leaving 15 bases between them. The chain's CDR3 is CASSFEGAGTEAFF. The DNA of the CDR3 is TGTGCCAGCAGTTTCGAAGGGGCAGGAACTGAAGCTTTCTTT.

This clonotype was detected ten times or more. The chain links TRBV12-5 to TRBJ2-2; D is unclear. Trimming took 6 bases from V and 0 from J, leaving 11 bases between them. CDR1 and CDR2 from the germline V gene are LGHNT and FRNRAP. The CDR3 has 15 residues. CDR3 coding DNA: TGTGCTAGTGGCCAGACATACACGAACACCGGGGAGCTGTTTTTT. Translated, it gives CASGQTYTNTGELFF.

The chain has TRBV7-2 and TRBJ2-5; D not certain. Germline-derived CDR1 and CDR2 are SGHTA and FQGNSA. Deletions cut 5 bases from V and 1 base from J, with 11 bases between. This CDR3 spans 14 amino acids. The CDR3 loop reads CASSPVTAQETQYF. The CDR3 coding sequence is TGTGCCAGCAGCCCAGTTACGGCCCAAGAGACCCAGTACTTC.

As for this clonotype: This sequence may be a read error, since a much larger clone differs from it by one base. V gene TRBV5-1 combines with J gene TRBJ1-1; D possibly corresponds to TRBD1 (6 bases). The length of the CDR3 is 15 residues. Germline V gene data show CDR1 as SGHRS and CDR2 as YFSETQ. V was clipped by 2 bases and J by 6 bases, with 17 bases between them. The CDR3 loop is CASSLRQEFFSEAFF. DNA of the CDR3: TGCGCCAGCAGCTTAAGACAGGAGTTTTTCTCTGAAGCTTTCTTT.

This clonotype was found many times. The V gene is TRBV5-1, the J gene TRBJ2-7, with D uncertain. Germline V gives CDR1 SGHRS, CDR2 YFSETQ. This CDR3 contains 13 residues. V was clipped by 0 bases and J by 3 bases, with 7 bases between them. As DNA, the CDR3 is TGCGCCAGCAGCTTGGACACAAACTACGAGCAGTACTTC. Translating gives CASSLDTNYEQYF.

The chain employs TRBV6-1 and TRBJ1-4, with a tentative D call TRBD1 (6 bases). Deletions cut 1 base from V and 8 bases from J, with 14 bases between. Looked up from germline, CDR1 is MNHNS and CDR2 is SASEGT. CDR3 length: 15 residues. CDR3 loop: CASSEGNREGEKLFF. The CDR3 DNA reads TGTGCCAGCAGTGAAGGAAACAGGGAGGGGGAAAAACTGTTTTTT.